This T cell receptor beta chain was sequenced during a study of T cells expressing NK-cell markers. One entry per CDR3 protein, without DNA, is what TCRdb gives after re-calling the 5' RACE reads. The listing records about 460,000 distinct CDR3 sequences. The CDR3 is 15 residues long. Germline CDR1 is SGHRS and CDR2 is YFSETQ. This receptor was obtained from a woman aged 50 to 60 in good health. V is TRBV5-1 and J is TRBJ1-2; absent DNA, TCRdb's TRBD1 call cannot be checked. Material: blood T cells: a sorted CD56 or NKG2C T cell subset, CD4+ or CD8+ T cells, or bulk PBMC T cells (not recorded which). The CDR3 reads CASSLTGQDDYGYTF. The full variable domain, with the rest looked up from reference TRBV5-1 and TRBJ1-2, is KAGVTQTPRYLIKTRGQQVTLSCSPISGHRSVSWYQQTPGQGLQFLFEYFSETQRNKGNFPGRFSGRQFSNSRSEMNVSTLELGDSALYLCASSLTGQDDYGYTFGSGTRLTVV.